The 19 T cell receptor beta chains reported below all come from one sample, sequenced in a study of radiotherapy plus CTLA-4 blockade in lung cancer. The protocol was immunoSEQ multiplex PCR, while the TCRdb copy is restricted to in-frame clones and leaves out a portion. The table shows roughly 60,000 clones, with roughly 76% occurring only once. Source: peripheral blood, taken from a patient treated with radiotherapy plus ipilimumab. All receptors derive from a human donor with non-small cell lung cancer who had a complete response to radiotherapy plus ipilimumab.

The chain recombines TRBV5-4 with TRBJ2-6, with D tentatively TRBD2 (6 bases). There are 15 residues in the CDR3. V lost 1 base and J 2 bases, leaving 7 bases between the germline ends. Germline lookup yields CDR1 SGHNT and CDR2 YYREEE (reference sequence). This CDR3 is CASSLPGAGANVLTF. The CDR3 DNA follows: TGTGCCAGCAGCTTGCCGGGAGCTGGGGCCAACGTCCTGACTTTC.

The genes are TRBV5-6 and TRBJ1-2; a possible D gene is TRBD1 (5 bases). There are 14 residues in the CDR3. V was shortened by 0 bases and J by 5 bases, with 11 bases between the two germline ends. Germline-derived CDR1 and CDR2 are SGHDT and YYEEEE. CDR3 in DNA: TGTGCCAGCAGCTTGGGACAGATAGTGTATGGCTACACCTTC. Protein sequence: CASSLGQIVYGYTF.

J is TRBJ2-1 and V is TRBV10-1; 7 positions agree with TRBD1. Germline-derived CDR1 and CDR2 are WNHNN and SYGVQD (reference sequence). V shed 4 bases and J 8 bases; nucleotides not matched to a gene: 8. The CDR3 consists of 14 residues. Written as DNA, the CDR3 is TGCGCCAGCAGTGTAGGACAGGTGGCCGATGAGCAGTTCTTC. The encoded protein is CASSVGQVADEQFF.

The rearrangement joins TRBV10-3 to TRBJ2-7; 11 positions match TRBD2. Looked up from germline, CDR1 is ENHRY and CDR2 is SYGVKD. The V gene end was trimmed by 0 bases and the J gene end by 3 bases; junction bases not matched to a gene: 4. The CDR3 covers 16 residues. The CDR3 DNA reads TGTGCCATCAGTGAGTCGGGGACTAGCGGAAACTACGAGCAGTACTTC. It codes for CAISESGTSGNYEQYF.

The chain carries TRBV5-6 and TRBJ2-6, with 8 bases matching TRBD1. Germline-derived CDR1 and CDR2 are SGHDT and YYEEEE. V lost 3 bases and J lost 2; bases outside the gene matches: 10. There are 18 residues in the CDR3. The CDR3 DNA follows: TGTGCCAGCAGCTCCAACCCCAGGGGGCGCGCTGGGGCCAACGTCCTGACTTTC. This sequence encodes CASSSNPRGRAGANVLTF. The full variable domain, in which reference TRBV5-6 and TRBJ2-6 provide the parts outside the CDR3, is DAGVTQSPTHLIKTRGQQVTLRCSPKSGHDTVSWYQQALGQGPQFIFQYYEEEERQRGNFPDRFSGHQFPNYSSELNVNALLLGDSALYLCASSSNPRGRAGANVLTFGAGSRLTVL.

The chain carries TRBV5-1 and TRBJ2-1; D may be TRBD2 (5 bases). Per the germline V gene, CDR1 is SGHRS and CDR2 is YFSETQ. The CDR3 extends over 12 amino acids. V lost 0 bases and J 9 bases, leaving 7 bases between the germline ends. The CDR3 DNA reads TGCGCCAGCAGCTTGGTAGCGACTGAGCAGTTCTTC. It codes for CASSLVATEQFF.

This chain joins TRBV27 and TRBJ1-2; 7 bases line up with TRBD1. This CDR3 is 14 amino acids long. The V gene's germline CDR1 is MNHEY and CDR2 SMNVEV (reference sequence). Trimming removed 6 bases from V and 7 bases from J; junction bases left unmatched: 11. The CDR3 coding sequence is TGTGCCAGCAGAAGACAGGGAATGTTGAGTGGCTACACCTTC. Protein: CASRRQGMLSGYTF.

This sequence joins TRBV14 and TRBJ2-1; 8 bases agree with TRBD2. The CDR3 has 15 amino acids. Trimming took 5 bases from V and 6 from J; bases not matched to a gene: 9. The germline V gene encodes CDR1 SGHDN and CDR2 FVKESK. The CDR3 loop is CASSFSGSRSNEQFF. The CDR3 DNA follows: TGTGCCAGCAGCTTCAGCGGGAGTCGTAGCAATGAGCAGTTCTTC.

The chain recombines TRBV5-1 with TRBJ2-5; the match to TRBD2 covers 8 bases. Germline V lookup: CDR1 SGHRS, CDR2 YFSETQ. The CDR3 is made up of 15 amino acids. Trimming cost V 4 bases and J 2 bases; bases outside gene matches: 7. The CDR3 DNA reads as TGCGCCAGCAGCCCAGCGGGGGAGGTACAAGAGACCCAGTACTTC. Translating gives CASSPAGEVQETQYF.

This chain links TRBV4-3 with TRBJ2-2; 7 bases are shared with TRBD2. This CDR3 has 16 amino acids. Germline assignment: CDR1 LGHNA and CDR2 YSLEER. The trim removed 0 bases at V and 6 bases at J, leaving 7 bases unmatched. In DNA, the CDR3 is TGCGCCAGCAGCCAAGAACCGGGACTAAATTCCGGGGAGCTGTTTTTT. This translates into CASSQEPGLNSGELFF.

The J gene is TRBJ2-1, the V gene TRBV7-8, with 8 bases matching TRBD2. The germline V gene encodes CDR1 SGHVS and CDR2 FQNEAQ. The CDR3 has 15 amino acids. V was pared by 5 bases and J by 4 bases, with 7 bases of the junction left unmatched. CDR3 in DNA: TGTGCCAGCAGCCTTCTGGCGGGGGGATACAATGAGCAGTTCTTC. Protein: CASSLLAGGYNEQFF.

This sequence joins TRBV18 and TRBJ1-1; D call uncertain. Germline CDR1 KGHSH, CDR2 LQKENI. V lost 3 bases to trimming and J lost 4 bases, with 9 bases between them. CDR3 length: 13 amino acids. CDR3 sequence: CASSPAGGTEAFF. The CDR3 DNA reads as TGTGCCAGCTCACCGGCCGGAGGCACTGAAGCTTTCTTT.

This clone was found once. This sequence joins TRBV2 and TRBJ2-5; 8 nucleotides match TRBD2. The DNA end lines up better with TRBJ2-7; the J call may be wrong. The V gene's germline CDR1 is SNHLY and CDR2 FYNNEI. The CDR3 length is 15 residues. The CDR3 region is CASSEVFSGVYEQYF. In DNA, the CDR3 is TGTGCCAGCAGTGAAGTTTTTAGCGGGGTTTACGAGCAGTACTTC.

This rearrangement joins TRBV15 to TRBJ2-5; maybe TRBD2 (6 bases). The germline gives CDR1 LNHNV, CDR2 YYDKDF (reference sequence). The V and J ends lost 2 bases and 2 bases respectively, with 9 bases between them. This CDR3 region has 14 residues. The CDR3 sequence is CATSRPGTQETQYF. The CDR3 coding sequence is TGTGCCACCAGCAGACCTGGGACTCAAGAGACCCAGTACTTC.

The CDR3 reads CASSEQGLGNNEQFF. The DNA for the CDR3 is TGTGCCAGCAGCGAACAGGGTTTGGGAAACAATGAGCAGTTCTTC. The J gene is TRBJ2-1, the V gene TRBV2, with D possibly matching TRBD1 (6 bases). Per the germline V gene, CDR1 is SNHLY and CDR2 is FYNNEI. Between the trimmed V and J ends, which lost 6 bases and 5 bases, there was a span of 17 bases. This CDR3 has 15 amino acids.

This clone appeared a few times. The V and J genes are TRBV7-9 and TRBJ1-3; 8 nucleotides match TRBD1. CDR1 and CDR2 (germline): SEHNR, FQNEAQ (reference sequence). V lost 5 bases and J lost 0; bases outside the gene matches: 3. The CDR3 length is 15 residues. The DNA for the CDR3 is TGTGCCAGCAGCGCCGACAGGGGCTCTGGAAACACCATATATTTT. It yields the protein CASSADRGSGNTIYF. Full variable domain (remainder filled in from reference TRBV7-9 and TRBJ1-3): DTGVSQNPRHKITKRGQNVTFRCDPISEHNRLYWYRQTLGQGPEFLTYFQNEAQLEKSRLLSDRFSAERPKGSFSTLEIQRTEQGDSAMYLCASSADRGSGNTIYFGEGSWLTVV.

The CDR3 nucleotides read TGTGCCAGCAGCTTGGTGGGGGGACGCGATACGCAGTATTTT. This gives the protein CASSLVGGRDTQYF. V usage is TRBV5-4 and J usage is TRBJ2-3; TRBD2 might be the D (6 bases). V was shortened by 0 bases and J by 6 bases, with 11 bases between the two germline ends. CDR1 and CDR2 (germline): SGHNT, YYREEE (reference sequence). The CDR3 spans 14 residues. Using reference TRBV5-4 and TRBJ2-3 for the parts outside the CDR3, the full variable domain is ETGVTQSPTHLIKTRGQQVTLRCSSQSGHNTVSWYQQALGQGPQFIFQYYREEENGRGNFPPRFSGLQFPNYSSELNVNALELDDSALYLCASSLVGGRDTQYFGPGTRLTVL.

The rearrangement uses TRBV18 and TRBJ1-1; 8 bases are shared with TRBD1. This CDR3 is 11 amino acids long. Germline trimming cut 5 bases from V and 8 bases from J; bases unmatched to any gene: 1. Germline lookup yields CDR1 KGHSH and CDR2 LQKENI. The CDR3 spells CASSGTGEAFF. The DNA for the CDR3 is TGTGCCAGCTCAGGGACAGGAGAAGCTTTCTTT.

The chain uses TRBV30 and TRBJ2-1, with D perhaps TRBD2 (6 bases). This CDR3 comprises 15 residues. Per the germline V gene, CDR1 is GTSNPN and CDR2 is SVGIG (reference sequence). V lost 5 bases, J lost 8 bases, and 22 bases lay in between. The CDR3 region is CAWAPRREVRYEQFF. The CDR3 DNA sequence: TGTGCCTGGGCCCCGCGGCGGGAAGTACGTTATGAGCAGTTCTTC.